Listed below are T cell receptor beta chains from one sample, sequenced in a study of CD8 T cells in ankylosing spondylitis. Via MiXCR, TCRdb re-called the 5' RACE reads, giving one row per CDR3 protein. The sample has 500,000 or so distinct CDR3 sequences; approximately 5.3% are singletons. Sequenced sample: blood, either unsorted or a sorted T cell fraction (not recorded which). The receptors were gathered from a male donor with ankylosing spondylitis. Both conserved end residues are part of each CDR3. The order of the fields is V gene, clone size, J gene, D gene, CDR3 DNA, CDR3 protein. A D gene is named only where the DNA matches it firmly. Not every row has a clone size; where given, it reads once, few, many or a size class.

TRBV20-1	many	TRBJ2-7	TRBD2	TGCAGTGCTAGAGATCGTGAGGGACTAGCGGGATCCTACGAGCAGTACTTC	CSARDREGLAGSYEQYF
TRBV4-3	many	TRBJ1-1	-	TGCGCCAGCAGCCAAGGATTATCCAGGGGTGAAGCTTTCTTT	CASSQGLSRGEAFF
TRBV9	many	TRBJ2-3	TRBD2	TGTGCCAGCAGCCCACAGACTAGCGCGGCAGATACGCAGTATTTT	CASSPQTSAADTQYF
TRBV28	-	TRBJ2-7	-	TGTGCCAGCAGTTTAAGGTCAGGTGAAGAGCAGTACTTC	CASSLRSGEEQYF
TRBV11-2	many	TRBJ2-1	-	TGTGCCAGCAGCTTATATGAGGGTAGGAATGAGCAGTTCTTC	CASSLYEGRNEQFF
TRBV28	many	TRBJ2-5	-	TGTGCCAGCAGTTCCCCGGGACACCTACAAGAGACCCAGTACTTC	CASSSPGHLQETQYF
TRBV20-1	many	TRBJ1-5	-	TGCAGTGCGGGCGTCGGGGCTAGTAATCAGCCCCAGCATTTT	CSAGVGASNQPQHF
TRBV12-3/TRBV12-4	many	TRBJ1-2	TRBD1	TGTGCCAGCATTCTGACAGGGGACCGCTATGGCTACACCTTC	CASILTGDRYGYTF
TRBV9	many	TRBJ1-2	-	TGTGCCAGCAGCGGCGGATCTGGCTACACCTTC	CASSGGSGYTF
TRBV5-4	-	TRBJ2-7	-	TGTGCCAGCAGCTTGATTCAGGAGGGCGAGCAGTACTTC	CASSLIQEGEQYF
TRBV9	many	TRBJ1-1	TRBD1	TGTGCCAGCAGCACGATGACAGGGGGGAACACTGAAGCTTTCTTT	CASSTMTGGNTEAFF
TRBV4-2	few	TRBJ2-5	-	TGTGCCAGCAGCCAAGATGACGCTTGGGGCTCGAAGACCCAGTACTTC	CASSQDDAWGSKTQYF
TRBV11-1	many	TRBJ2-1	-	TGTGCCAGCAGCTTAGCCTTCAACAATGAGCAGTTCTTC	CASSLAFNNEQFF
TRBV10-3	many	TRBJ2-1	TRBD2	TGTGCCATCAGGGAGAGCCCCGGGACTAGCGGGGGGGCTGGTGAGCAGTTCTTC	CAIRESPGTSGGAGEQFF
TRBV15	many	TRBJ2-7	-	TGTGCCACCAGCAGAGACCGCGAGCGAGGACAGTACTTC	CATSRDRERGQYF
TRBV3-1	many	TRBJ1-2	-	TGTGCCAGCAGCCAAGAGGTGGGATTGCTCTATGGCTACACCTTC	CASSQEVGLLYGYTF
TRBV28	many	TRBJ1-5	-	TGTGCCAGCAGTCTTCAGGTTACGATTAATCAGCCCCAGCATTTT	CASSLQVTINQPQHF
TRBV5-1	few	TRBJ2-6	TRBD1	TGCGCCAGCAGCTTAGGGACAGGATTCTCTGGGGCCAACGTCCTGACTTTC	CASSLGTGFSGANVLTF
TRBV5-5	many	TRBJ1-1	-	TGTGCCAGCAGCTTGACCGGGATTCCTGAAGCTTTCTTT	CASSLTGIPEAFF
TRBV29-1	many	TRBJ1-1	-	TGCAGCGTTGAGGGGAATAGGGCTGAAGCTTTCTTT	CSVEGNRAEAFF